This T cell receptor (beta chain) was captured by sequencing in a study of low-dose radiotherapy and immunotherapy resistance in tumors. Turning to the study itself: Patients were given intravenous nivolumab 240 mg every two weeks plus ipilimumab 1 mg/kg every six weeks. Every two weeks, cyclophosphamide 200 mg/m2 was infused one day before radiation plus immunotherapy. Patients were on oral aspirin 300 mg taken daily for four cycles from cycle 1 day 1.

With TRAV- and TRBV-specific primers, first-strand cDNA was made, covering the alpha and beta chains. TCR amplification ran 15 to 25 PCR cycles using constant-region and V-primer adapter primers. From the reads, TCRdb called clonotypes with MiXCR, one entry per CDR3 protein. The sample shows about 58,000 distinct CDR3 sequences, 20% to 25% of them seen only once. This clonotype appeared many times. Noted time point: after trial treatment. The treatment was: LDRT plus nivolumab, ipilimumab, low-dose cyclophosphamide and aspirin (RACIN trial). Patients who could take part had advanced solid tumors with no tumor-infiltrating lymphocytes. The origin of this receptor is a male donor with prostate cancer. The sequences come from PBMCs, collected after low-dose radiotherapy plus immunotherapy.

In DNA, the CDR3 is TGCAGTGCTAGAGATAGACGGGGGCGGACAGATACGCAGTATTTT. Protein sequence: CSARDRRGRTDTQYF. The genes are TRBV20-1 and TRBJ2-3; D possibly uses TRBD1 or TRBD2 (6 bases each). CDR3 length: 15 amino acids. V shed 0 bases and J shed 3 bases, with 13 bases lying between them. Germline CDR1 DFQATT, CDR2 SNEGSKA (reference sequence).